The subject of this entry is one T cell receptor (beta chain). The target antigen is unknown. This entry comes from a study of human T cells and chemical hapten exposure. About the research overall: Patients received weekly diphenylcyclopropenone doses to the scalp throughout the roughly 23-week study. Patch tests of 0.01% DPC on the upper back were read at 6 days.

General study points: Expanded TCR counts at PT1 went up together with patch test score, a positive correlation.

Described time point: patch test 3, about 24 weeks after DPC sensitization. As to treatment: therapeutic diphenylcyclopropenone sensitization with weekly scalp DPC. The donor pool consisted of alopecia patients aged 18 to 70 years, considered suitable for DPC. V dropped 0 bases and J dropped 5 bases, with 8 bases sitting between them. Germline V CDR1 and CDR2: LNHNV, YYDKDF (reference sequence). CDR3 length: 14 residues. TCRdb passed the RACE reads through MiXCR, listing each CDR3 protein once. Among fewer than 200,000 distinct CDR3 sequences listed, 25% to 30% were seen once. This material consisted of whole blood, taken in connection with sensitization to the hapten diphenylcyclopropenone (DPC). V and J are TRBV15 and TRBJ1-5, with D uncertain. This clonotype was obtained from a woman younger than 30 with alopecia areata. Some clones in this sample may be carry-over from other donors' samples. CDR3 loop: CATSRDLVDQPQHF. CDR3 nucleotide sequence: TGTGCCACCAGCAGAGATCTGGTCGATCAGCCCCAGCATTTT.